The next 14 T cell receptor beta chains were all read from a single sample in a study of blood T cell repertoires in COVID-19. Sequencing was performed with immunoSEQ multiplex PCR; in TCRdb, only in-frame clones are kept and a portion is missing. The data hold 150,000 or so clones, with about 85% observed a single time. The source material was peripheral blood. The origin of the receptors is a man in his sixties with COVID-19, enrolled during active disease.

This chain connects TRBV6-5 to TRBJ2-3; 9 bases map to TRBD1. The V and J ends lost 6 bases and 3 bases, in that order; junction bases with no gene match: 7. CDR1 and CDR2 from the germline V gene are MNHEY and SVGAGI. This CDR3 has 15 amino acids. Written as DNA, the CDR3 is TGTGCCAGCAGATCCCAACAGGGGGCAACAGATACGCAGTATTTT. The encoded protein is CASRSQQGATDTQYF.

J is TRBJ2-5 and V is TRBV20-1; D is unclear. V lost 3 bases, J lost 7 bases, and 6 bases lay in between. The germline CDR1 and CDR2 sequences are DFQATT and SNEGSKA (reference sequence). CDR3 length: 10 residues. DNA of the CDR3: TGCAGTGCTAGTTCGGGGACCCAGTACTTC. Its translation: CSASSGTQYF.

The chain recombines TRBV18 with TRBJ1-1; TRBD1 matches 9 bases. Germline CDR1 and CDR2: KGHSH and LQKENI. The CDR3 runs to 16 residues. Germline trimming cut 6 bases from V and 6 bases from J; bases unmatched to any gene: 14. This chain's CDR3 is CASSEDRGRALAEAFF. The DNA of the CDR3 is TGTGCCAGCTCCGAGGACAGGGGACGGGCTTTGGCTGAAGCTTTCTTT.

This chain links TRBV2 with TRBJ1-3; 9 bases are a match to TRBD1. The CDR3 runs to 16 residues. CDR1 SNHLY and CDR2 FYNNEI come from the germline V gene. With 5 bases clipped from V and 0 bases from J, the junction kept 5 bases outside the gene matches. CDR3 coding DNA: TGTGCCAGCAGTTCCACAGGGGGCTACTCTGGAAACACCATATATTTT. Translation: CASSSTGGYSGNTIYF.

To note about this clone: The same CDR3 is also encoded by other DNA sequences in this sample. The rearrangement joins TRBV6-5 to TRBJ1-1, with D possibly TRBD1 on 6 matching bases. There are 14 residues in the CDR3. Trimming left V 5 bases short and J 2 bases short, with 12 bases between. CDR1 MNHEY and CDR2 SVGAGI come from the germline V gene. The CDR3 here is CASSPQGPNTEAFF. The CDR3 region has the DNA TGTGCCAGCAGTCCTCAGGGGCCCAACACTGAAGCTTTCTTT.

The sample holds a few counts of this clone. The chain carries TRBV6-2 or TRBV6-3 and TRBJ1-5; no definite D call. The V gene's germline CDR1 is MNHEY and CDR2 SVGEGT. The CDR3 covers 16 residues. With 5 bases removed from V and 5 bases from J, the gap between germline ends came to 19 bases. CDR3 sequence reads: CASSRYRILTDQPQHF. The DNA for the CDR3 is TGTGCCAGCAGTCGCTACCGAATACTAACGGATCAGCCCCAGCATTTT.

The chain combines TRBV7-8 with TRBJ1-1; TRBD1 is a possible D gene (5 bases). The germline gives CDR1 SGHVS, CDR2 FQNEAQ. Trimming removed 2 bases from V and 0 bases from J, with 13 bases in between. The CDR3 has 16 amino acids. The CDR3 DNA sequence: TGTGCCAGCAGCTTAAGGCCCCAGGGTCTGAACACTGAAGCTTTCTTT. Translated, it gives CASSLRPQGLNTEAFF.

The chain has TRBV5-5 and TRBJ2-6, with D possibly matching TRBD1 (6 bases). The CDR3 runs to 14 residues. The ends were cut back, 6 bases at V and 2 bases at J, with 9 bases in the middle. Germline V gene sequence: CDR1 SGHKS, CDR2 YYEKEE (reference sequence). In DNA, the CDR3 is TGTGCCAGCACAGGGGACCCTGGGGCCAACGTCCTGACTTTC. Translated, it gives CASTGDPGANVLTF.

The chain has TRBV2 and TRBJ1-2; 9 nucleotides agree with TRBD1. Unmatched junction bases numbered 7, after V lost 2 bases and J lost 6 bases. This CDR3 is built from 15 residues. Germline-derived CDR1 and CDR2 are SNHLY and FYNNEI. The CDR3 coding sequence is TGTGCCAGCAGTGAATTACAGGGGGCGCGGGATGGCTACACCTTC. This encodes CASSELQGARDGYTF. The variable domain in full, completed from reference TRBV2 and TRBJ1-2, reads EPEVTQTPSHQVTQMGQEVILRCVPISNHLYFYWYRQILGQKVEFLVSFYNNEISEKSEIFDDQFSVERPDGSNFTLKIRSTKLEDSAMYFCASSELQGARDGYTFGSGTRLTVV.

This sequence joins TRBV7-3 and TRBJ1-1; 10 bases line up with TRBD1. This CDR3 is 15 amino acids long. V dropped 3 bases and J dropped 5; count of bases not matched to a gene: 6. Germline CDR1 SGHTA, CDR2 FQGTGA. The CDR3, as DNA: TGTGCCAGCAGCTTTTCGCCGGGACAGGGGACTGAAGCTTTCTTT. Translating it yields CASSFSPGQGTEAFF.

The gene calls are TRBV6-5 and TRBJ1-2, with 9 positions matching TRBD1. In germline, CDR1 is MNHEY, CDR2 SVGAGI. The CDR3 is 14 residues long. With V trimmed by 8 bases and J by 4 bases, 8 bases remained unmatched. CDR3 sequence: CASARTGEVYGYTF. CDR3 bases: TGTGCCAGCGCAAGGACAGGGGAGGTCTATGGCTACACCTTC.

This chain joins TRBV19 and TRBJ1-4; D is possibly TRBD1 (5 bases). This CDR3 contains 16 residues. Trimming took 6 bases from V and 0 from J, leaving 14 bases between them. The germline gives CDR1 LNHDA, CDR2 SQIVND (reference sequence). CDR3 sequence: CASSWRGGATNEKLFF. The CDR3, as DNA: TGTGCCAGTAGCTGGAGGGGAGGTGCAACTAATGAAAAACTGTTTTTT.

The rearrangement joins TRBV5-4 to TRBJ2-3; TRBD2 might be the D (5 bases). The CDR3 covers 15 residues. Germline V CDR1 and CDR2: SGHNT, YYREEE (reference sequence). The V gene lost 4 bases and the J gene lost 0 bases, with 12 bases spanning the gap. CDR3 in DNA: TGTGCCAGCAGCCTCCCGGGGATGAGCACAGATACGCAGTATTTT. The encoded protein is CASSLPGMSTDTQYF.

The rearrangement joins TRBV14 to TRBJ2-1, with TRBD2 matching 12 bases. Germline values: CDR1 SGHDN, CDR2 FVKESK. The CDR3 consists of 14 residues. V gave up 3 bases and J gave up 10 bases; unmatched junction bases: 4. DNA of the CDR3: TGTGCCAGCAGCCACCTAGGACTAGCGGGAGAGCAGTTCTTC. This translates into CASSHLGLAGEQFF.